The rows below give T cell receptor beta chains drawn from one sample of a study of Ad26.COV2.S vaccination and SARS-CoV-2 variants. TCRdb's table, derived via immunoSEQ multiplex PCR, lists solely in-frame clones and lacks some. The sample carries hundreds of thousands of clones, 70% to 90% recorded once. Sequences were derived from peripheral blood, sampled in a trial of Ad26.COV2.S vaccine versus placebo. The source is a person aged 18-65 years who received the Ad26.COV2.S COVID-19 vaccine or a placebo. Both conserved end residues are part of each CDR3. D genes are given only for firm matches. Rows may omit the clone size; those that give it use once, few, many or a size class.

TGCGCCAGCAGACTCGGTCCTAGCACAGATACGCAGTATTTT CASRLGPSTDTQYF 14 TRBV5-1 - - TRBJ2-3
TGTGCCATCAGTGCAAAATTAGGGGGGCGGGGTGAAAAACTGTTTTTT CAISAKLGGRGEKLFF 16 TRBV10-3 - - TRBJ1-4
TGTGCCAGCAGCCCACCGGGCGGTAGCAATCAGCCCCAGCATTTT CASSPPGGSNQPQHF 15 TRBV7-9 - - TRBJ1-5
TGTGCCCGACAGGCGAGCTCTGGAAACACCATATATTTT CARQASSGNTIYF 13 TRBV7-9 - - TRBJ1-3
TGTGCCAGTAAGAATGGAACCTACCTCACGAGGCCTGAAGCTTTCTTT CASKNGTYLTRPEAFF 16 TRBV19 - - TRBJ1-1
TGTGCCAGCAGCCCCGGGCAACCGGCCGACACCGGGGAGCTGTTTTTT CASSPGQPADTGELFF 16 TRBV7-9 - - TRBJ2-2
TGTGCCAGCAGTCCGCTCACTAGCACCGGGGAGCTGTTTTTT CASSPLTSTGELFF 14 TRBV2 - - TRBJ2-2
TGTGCCAGCAGTGAATCAGTACGACCCTACGAGCAGTACTTC CASSESVRPYEQYF 14 TRBV2 once - TRBJ2-7
TGTGCCAGCTCCCTTGCTGAGAGCGAGCAGTTCTTC CASSLAESEQFF 12 TRBV18 - - TRBJ2-1
TGCGCCAGTCTTCCGGGACTAGCAACAGATACGCAGTATTTT CASLPGLATDTQYF 14 TRBV5-1 - TRBD2 TRBJ2-3
TGTGCCAGCAGCCCCTGGGCTAGCAGCAACAATGAGCAGTTCTTC CASSPWASSNNEQFF 15 TRBV7-3 - - TRBJ2-1
TGTGCCAGCAGTCAGAGGACTAGCGGGACCTACGAGCAGTACTTC CASSQRTSGTYEQYF 15 TRBV6-5 - TRBD2 TRBJ2-7
TGTGCCAGCAGCTGGACGGTGAACACTGAAGCTTTCTTT CASSWTVNTEAFF 13 TRBV5-6 - - TRBJ1-1
TGTGCCAGCAGCCCCCCGGGACGGGCTAATGAAAAACTGTTTTTT CASSPPGRANEKLFF 15 TRBV7-8 - - TRBJ1-4
TGTGCCAGCAGTGAAGACAGAACAGGCAATCAGCCCCAGCATTTT CASSEDRTGNQPQHF 15 TRBV6-1 - - TRBJ1-5
TGCGCCAGCAGCCAATGGACTAGCGGGAGCTACGAGCAGTACTTC CASSQWTSGSYEQYF 15 TRBV4-3 - TRBD2 TRBJ2-7
TGTGCCAGCAGCCCCGTGATAGCCTGGAACACTGAAGCTTTCTTT CASSPVIAWNTEAFF 15 TRBV5-6 - - TRBJ1-1
TGCAGCGCCACGGGACTAGCGGTCTCCGAGCAGTACTTC CSATGLAVSEQYF 13 TRBV29-1 - TRBD2 TRBJ2-7
TGTGCCAGCAGTCTACAGGGGGCCCCCTATGGCTACACCTTC CASSLQGAPYGYTF 14 TRBV27 - TRBD1 TRBJ1-2
TGTGCCACCAGTCCCTCAACAGGGGTCGCAGATACGCAGTATTTT CATSPSTGVADTQYF 15 TRBV24-1 once TRBD1 TRBJ2-3
TGTGCCACCAGTGATTTGGGACCGACAGGCGTCCTTGGCTACACCTTC CATSDLGPTGVLGYTF 16 TRBV24-1 - - TRBJ1-2
TGTGCCTGGAGAGCGGGCAGGGTCTATGGCTACACCTTC CAWRAGRVYGYTF 13 TRBV30 once - TRBJ1-2
TGTGCCAGCAGCTCCCTGTGGGATCAGCCCCAGCATTTT CASSSLWDQPQHF 13 TRBV5-6 - - TRBJ1-5
TGTGCCACCAGTGATGCAGGATACAATCAGCCCCAGCATTTT CATSDAGYNQPQHF 14 TRBV24-1 - - TRBJ1-5
TGTGCCAGCAGTAGTGGGGACGCCCGCGGTACGCAGTATTTT CASSSGDARGTQYF 14 TRBV6-2/TRBV6-3 - - TRBJ2-3
TGTGCCAGCAGCTTATCAGGGTTGGATGGCTACACCTTC CASSLSGLDGYTF 13 TRBV7-2 few - TRBJ1-2
TGTGCCAGCAGCCCCCTTACGGATAGCTCCTACAATGAGCAGTTCTTC CASSPLTDSSYNEQFF 16 TRBV7-9 few - TRBJ2-1
TGCGCCAGCAGCTTTACAGGTGCTAACTATGGCTACACCTTC CASSFTGANYGYTF 14 TRBV5-1 once - TRBJ1-2
TGTGCCAGTAGTATAAAGGGTGTCTTGGACGGCTACACCTTC CASSIKGVLDGYTF 14 TRBV19 - - TRBJ1-2
TGCGCCAGCAGTGAGGGAGCAGCGGGGGCAGGGGAGACCCAGTACTTC CASSEGAAGAGETQYF 16 TRBV10-1 - TRBD2 TRBJ2-5
TGTGCCAGCAGTTTATGGGGTCCCCAAGCTAACTATGGCTACACCTTC CASSLWGPQANYGYTF 16 TRBV27 once - TRBJ1-2
TGTGCCAGCAGCCTAAAGACAGGGGGCAATGAGCAGTTCTTC CASSLKTGGNEQFF 14 TRBV6-6 - TRBD1 TRBJ2-1
TGTGCCAGCAGTTACTCGGAGCAGACGAGCAAGTACTTC CASSYSEQTSKYF 13 TRBV6-5 - - TRBJ2-7
TGTGCCAGCAGCTTGGCGGGTAGCTCCTACAATGAGCAGTTCTTC CASSLAGSSYNEQFF 15 TRBV5-6 - - TRBJ2-1
TGCGCCAGCAGCCAAGAGGGACAGGGGGTCAATGAGCAGTTCTTC CASSQEGQGVNEQFF 15 TRBV4-3 - TRBD1 TRBJ2-1
TGTGCCAGCAGGGCGGGAACCGGGGAGCTGTTTTTT CASRAGTGELFF 12 TRBV2 - - TRBJ2-2
TGTGCCAGCAGCGTAACCGGGAACACCGGGGAGCTGTTTTTT CASSVTGNTGELFF 14 TRBV9 - - TRBJ2-2
TGTGCCAGCAGCCATTCAGGGGATAGCACAGATACGCAGTATTTT CASSHSGDSTDTQYF 15 TRBV3-1/TRBV3-2 - - TRBJ2-3
TGTGCCAGCAGCTTAATCCCAAGCACCCTCCACTTT CASSLIPSTLHF 12 TRBV7-8 - - TRBJ1-6
TGTGCCAGCAAGGGAGAGACAGAGACCCAGTACTTC CASKGETETQYF 12 TRBV25-1 few - TRBJ2-5
TGTGCCAGCGGCAAAACGGGACGGGTAAAACTGTTTTTT CASGKTGRVKLFF 13 TRBV27 - - TRBJ1-4
TGTGCCAGTAGTCGGGCCCCGGGACAGGACTACGAGCAGTACTTC CASSRAPGQDYEQYF 15 TRBV19 - TRBD1 TRBJ2-7
TGTGCCAGCTCACCAGGGGGTTCTACTAATGAAAAACTGTTTTTT CASSPGGSTNEKLFF 15 TRBV18 - - TRBJ1-4
TGCGCCAGCAGCCAAGGAGAGAGGGAGACCCAGTACTTC CASSQGERETQYF 13 TRBV5-1 - - TRBJ2-5
TGCGCCAGCAGTCACTTGGACAGGGACAGGGACAATGAGCAGTTCTTC CASSHLDRDRDNEQFF 16 TRBV23-1 - TRBD1 TRBJ2-1
TGTGCCAGCAGCTTATATGAACGGGGCAGCACAGATACGCAGTATTTT CASSLYERGSTDTQYF 16 TRBV7-8 - - TRBJ2-3
TGTGCCAGCAGTTACTCAGGGGACAGGCCCCAGCATTTT CASSYSGDRPQHF 13 TRBV6-5 - TRBD1 TRBJ1-5
TGTGCCAGCTCCTGGGCGAACTCTGGAAACACCATATATTTT CASSWANSGNTIYF 14 TRBV5-6 - - TRBJ1-3
TGTGCCAGCAGCCAAGATAGGACTTACCAAGAGACCCAGTACTTC CASSQDRTYQETQYF 15 TRBV3-1/TRBV3-2 - - TRBJ2-5
TGTGCCAGCAGCTTAGACAGACGGAGCTCCTACGAGCAGTACTTC CASSLDRRSSYEQYF 15 TRBV7-2 - - TRBJ2-7
TGTGCCAGTCCCGCTCCCGACCGGGCCTTCAATGAGCAGTTCTTC CASPAPDRAFNEQFF 15 TRBV7-2 - - TRBJ2-1